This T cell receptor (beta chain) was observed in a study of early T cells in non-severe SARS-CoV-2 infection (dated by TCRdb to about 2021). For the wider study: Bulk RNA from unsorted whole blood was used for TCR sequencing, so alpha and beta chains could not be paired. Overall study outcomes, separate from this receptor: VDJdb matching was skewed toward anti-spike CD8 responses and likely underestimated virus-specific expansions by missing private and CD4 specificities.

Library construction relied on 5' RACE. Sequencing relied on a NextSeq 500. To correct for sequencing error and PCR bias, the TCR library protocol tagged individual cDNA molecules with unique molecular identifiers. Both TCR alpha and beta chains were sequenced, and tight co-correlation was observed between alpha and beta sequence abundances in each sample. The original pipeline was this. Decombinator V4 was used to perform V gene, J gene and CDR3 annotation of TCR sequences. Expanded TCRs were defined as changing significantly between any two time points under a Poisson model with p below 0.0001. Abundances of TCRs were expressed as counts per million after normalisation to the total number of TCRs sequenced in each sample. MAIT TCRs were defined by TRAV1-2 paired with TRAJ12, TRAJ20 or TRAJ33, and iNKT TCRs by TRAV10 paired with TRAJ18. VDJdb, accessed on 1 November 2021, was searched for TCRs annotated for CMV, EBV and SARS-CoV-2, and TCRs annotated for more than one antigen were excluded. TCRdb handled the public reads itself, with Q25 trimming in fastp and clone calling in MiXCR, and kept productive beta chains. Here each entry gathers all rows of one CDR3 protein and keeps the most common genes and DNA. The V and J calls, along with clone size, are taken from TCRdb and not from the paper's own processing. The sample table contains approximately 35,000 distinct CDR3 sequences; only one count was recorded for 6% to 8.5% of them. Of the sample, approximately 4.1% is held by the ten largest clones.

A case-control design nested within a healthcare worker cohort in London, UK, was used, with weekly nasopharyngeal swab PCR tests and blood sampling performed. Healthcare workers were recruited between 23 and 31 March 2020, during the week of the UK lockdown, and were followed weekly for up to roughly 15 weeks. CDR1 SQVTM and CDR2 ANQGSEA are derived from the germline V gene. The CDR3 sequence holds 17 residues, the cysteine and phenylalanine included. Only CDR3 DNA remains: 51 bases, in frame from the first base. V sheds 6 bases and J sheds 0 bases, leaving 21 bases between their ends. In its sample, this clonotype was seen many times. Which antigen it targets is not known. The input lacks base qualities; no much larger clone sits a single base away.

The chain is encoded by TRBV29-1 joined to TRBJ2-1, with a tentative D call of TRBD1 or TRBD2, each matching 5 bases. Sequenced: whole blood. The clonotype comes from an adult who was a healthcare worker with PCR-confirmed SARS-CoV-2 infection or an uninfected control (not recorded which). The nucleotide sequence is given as TGCAGCGTAAGAGGGGTCCTTTCGGAAGACTCCTACAATGAGCAGTTCTTC. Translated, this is CSVRGVLSEDSYNEQFF.